This T cell receptor beta chain was sequenced during a study of cytomegalovirus exposure and HLA in healthy donors. Findings and caveats of the study: In a later analysis, TCR beta V- and J-gene trimming was associated with a missense DCLRE1C variant. TRBV6-2, TRBV6-3 and some other V segments were excluded as indistinguishable. An ancestry cluster, one associated with Asian ancestry, reportedly showed fewer N-insertions than the approximately 660-donor mean in a later analysis. Some public TCRs appeared in many individuals, while most sequences were rare.

Concerning this clone itself: Its cognate antigen is unknown.

The V end was cut by 8 bases, the J end by 0 bases, with 8 bases between. Germline lookup yields CDR1 MDHEN and CDR2 SYDVKM. The CDR3 sequence is 13 residues long. PCR involved 60 Vbeta and 13 Jbeta primers. Assay: immunoSEQ multiplex PCR; the TCRdb copy retains only in-frame clones and omits some. The table has roughly 140,000 clones, over 8% seen once. The rearrangement joins TRBV28 to TRBJ1-3; D unclear. Sequenced: PBMCs. This sequence originates from a male donor in good health and CMV-seronegative. In nucleotides, the CDR3 is TGTGCCAGCTCAGTGGTCTCTGGAAACACCATATATTTT. The encoded protein is CASSVVSGNTIYF.